The T cell receptor (beta chain) under discussion was sequenced for a study of OX40 agonist ivuxolimab in advanced cancers. At the level of the whole study: Ivuxolimab was a fully human IgG2 agonistic monoclonal antibody targeting the costimulatory receptor OX40 (CD134). Peripheral TCRbeta sequencing aimed to test whether ivuxolimab altered TCR sequence diversity and caused clonal T-cell expansion. Partial responses occurred in three dose-escalation patients: two with cutaneous melanoma and one with hepatocellular carcinoma. Intravenous ivuxolimab was administered to patients every 2 weeks at six dose levels: 0.01, 0.1, 0.3, 1.5, 3 and 10 mg/kg. Prior anti-PD-1, anti-PD-L1 or anti-CTLA-4 therapy was permitted, and checkpoint inhibitors had been received by 40% to 50% of dose-escalation patients. The paper covers the monotherapy dose-escalation part of the phase I ivuxolimab trial, which included N of about 50 patients. In the dose-escalation cohort, around four fifths of patients were male, and the mean age was 60 years with a range of roughly 23 to 79. Among the roughly 52 dose-escalation patients, some 20 had hepatocellular carcinoma, around 15 melanoma, 9 renal cell carcinoma and 9 head and neck cancer.

Of note for this clone: What this receptor recognizes is not known. Qualities for individual bases were not recorded, and no much larger clone is one base off.

The paper as a whole reports these results and caveats: At doses of 0.1 to 3.0 mg/kg, clonal expansion of both CD4+ and CD8+ blood T cells was observed from baseline to week 6. Which antigens the clonally expanded peripheral T cells were specific for was not determined. Low levels of normalized T-cell clonal expansion were also seen in some patients who did not respond. In the 0.1-3.0 mg/kg groups, partial responders had among the lowest normalized peripheral clonal expansion, particularly in CD8+ T cells. After ivuxolimab, more expanded clones were found on average in CD8+ T cells than in CD4+ T cells.

Patients with a history of autoimmune disease or receiving systemic immunosuppression were excluded from the trial. Peripheral blood for TCR sequencing was collected from all dose cohorts at baseline, on cycle 4 day 1, and on cycle 7 day 1. Samples came from an open-label, multicenter, first-in-human phase I dose-escalation trial of ivuxolimab. Adults with locally advanced or metastatic melanoma, renal cell, hepatocellular, or head and neck squamous cell carcinoma were enrolled in the trial. Before TCR sequencing, CD4+ T cells and CD8+ T cells from peripheral blood were sorted into separate populations. Based on the germline V gene, the CDR1 and CDR2 sequences are LGHNA and YNFKEQ. From cysteine to phenylalanine, the CDR3 is 12 amino acids long. The retained sequence is limited to the CDR3, 36 bases, with the frame set at the first base. V loses 0 bases, J loses 6 bases, and the germline ends lie 3 bases apart.

For sequencing of the TCRbeta CDR3 region, genomic DNA was extracted from the sorted cells. TCRbeta CDR3 regions were sequenced using the immunoSEQ Assay. TCRdb limited this immuneACCESS table to in-frame rearrangements with V and J called. A share of clones is missing; checked studies link under half to unresolved V genes, and the rest is unexplained. Present in this sample are tens of thousands of clones, about four fifths of which were seen just once. Clones ranked in the top ten supply roughly 22% of the sample. The receptor was isolated from an adult with an advanced solid tumor such as melanoma, head and neck, liver or kidney cancer. This specimen consisted of CD4+ or CD8+ T cells sorted from blood, obtained in a trial of the OX40 agonist ivuxolimab. The chain was built from TRBV4-2 and TRBJ2-4, with the D gene uncertain. The CDR3 sequence is CASSQEANIQYF. The sequenced DNA is TGTGCCAGCAGCCAAGAAGCAAACATTCAGTACTTC.